These 7 T cell receptor beta chains originate from one sample sequenced in a study of beta chain features in type 1 diabetes (dated by TCRdb to 2016 to 2019). What the research found in general, with its limitations: Type 1 diabetes patients showed a moderate but significant shortening of TCRB CDR3 length in all four CD4+ subsets.

These TCRs are of unknown antigen specificity. Libraries were prepared through the immunoSEQ multiplex PCR assay. The High Capacity cDNA Reverse Transcription Kit was used to reverse transcribe all of the isolated RNA, meaning that expressed TCRB transcripts were what got sequenced. What TCRdb holds here is the immuneACCESS table cut down to in-frame rearrangements. Part of the clones is not present; checked against another copy, under half of the missing clones reflect an unresolved V gene, and the others are unexplained. The sample profile shows about 150,000 clones; approximately 9.1% of them were found once. The ten largest account for 0.7% of the sample. Source material: central memory CD4+ T cells from blood. These receptors all stem from a woman aged 25 to 39 with type 1 diabetes.

The chain couples TRBV2 to TRBJ2-1; the match to TRBD2 covers 14 bases. The CDR3 has 16 residues. Unmatched junction bases numbered 10, after V lost 6 bases and J lost 9 bases. Germline V gives CDR1 SNHLY, CDR2 FYNNEI. The CDR3 DNA is TGTGCCAGCAGGGCCCGACTAGCGGGAGGGCCGGGTGAGCAGTTCTTC. Its translation is CASRARLAGGPGEQFF.

In this sample, this clone turned up a few times. This chain links TRBV5-1 with TRBJ2-3; D might be TRBD1 (8 bases). Germline V gives CDR1 SGHRS, CDR2 YFSETQ. This CDR3 is built from 13 residues. The V end was cut by 5 bases, the J end by 10 bases, with 17 bases between. CDR3 protein: CASSYDRGGSQYF. The CDR3 coding sequence is TGCGCCAGCAGTTACGACAGGGGAGGGTCGCAGTATTTT.

This clone appeared a few times. This rearrangement joins TRBV28 to TRBJ1-2; 7 bases match TRBD1. Trimming removed 3 bases from V and 4 bases from J; junction bases left unmatched: 11. The CDR3 consists of 16 residues. CDR1 MDHEN and CDR2 SYDVKM come from the germline V gene. The CDR3 DNA reads as TGTGCCAGCAGTTTGGTGGTGCAGGGGGGACCCTATGGCTACACCTTC. Translation: CASSLVVQGGPYGYTF.

This clone was picked up many times. The CDR3 DNA reads as TGTGCCACCAGCAGAGGCGCGAGGGGGTGGGAGACCCAGTACTTC. Its protein is CATSRGARGWETQYF. This chain joins TRBV15 and TRBJ2-5, with D possibly matching TRBD1 (6 bases). Trimming removed 1 base from V and 5 bases from J, with 14 bases in between. The germline gives CDR1 LNHNV, CDR2 YYDKDF (reference sequence). CDR3 length equals 15 residues.

Many counts were recorded for this clone. The chain combines TRBV29-1 with TRBJ2-7; 12 bases are a match to TRBD2. Germline V gene data show CDR1 as SQVTM and CDR2 as ANQGSEA. The V and J ends lost 6 bases and 2 bases, in that order; junction bases with no gene match: 2. The CDR3 loop spans 13 amino acids. CDR3 nucleotides: TGCAGCGTGGGACTAGCGGGTCCCTACGAGCAGTACTTC. Translating it yields CSVGLAGPYEQYF.

The genes are TRBV28 and TRBJ2-5; weak D call: TRBD1 (6 bases). Trimming took off 3 bases at V and 3 bases at J, with 11 bases between the two ends. CDR1 is MDHEN and CDR2 is SYDVKM in the germline V gene. CDR3 length equals 14 residues. CDR3 nucleotide sequence: TGTGCCAGCAGTTTGGGGACAAGGAAAGAGACCCAGTACTTC. This sequence encodes CASSLGTRKETQYF. Looking up the rest from reference TRBV28 and TRBJ2-5 gives the full variable domain: DVKVTQSSRYLVKRTGEKVFLECVQDMDHENMFWYRQDPGLGLRLIYFSYDVKMKEKGDIPEGYSVSREKKERFSLILESASTNQTSMYLCASSLGTRKETQYFGPGTRLLVL.

This clone was seen a handful of times. This chain uses TRBV5-1 with TRBJ2-4; D is uncertain. Germline-derived CDR1 and CDR2 are SGHRS and YFSETQ. The V gene lost 0 bases and the J gene lost 8 bases, with 12 bases spanning the gap. CDR3 length: 14 amino acids. The CDR3 reads CASSLGLGDDIQYF. The CDR3 coding sequence is TGCGCCAGCAGCTTGGGCTTAGGAGACGACATTCAGTACTTC.